The present TCR beta chain was sequenced within a study of blood T cells in healthy people across ages. A second PCR of 7 to 11 cycles used a sample-barcoded 5' primer and a J-beta primer mix. From the 5' RACE reads, TCRdb called clonotypes with MiXCR, one entry per CDR3 protein. The sample lists around 600,000 distinct CDR3 sequences, more than 45% seen once, with 20% to 25% in the top ten. V gave up 1 base and J gave up 3 bases; unmatched junction bases: 5. The germline V gene has CDR1 SGHTA and CDR2 FQGNSA. The CDR3 covers 16 residues. Sequences were obtained from blood. The TCR was taken from a man older than 75 in good health. The chain has TRBV7-2 and TRBJ2-5, with 10 bases identical to TRBD2. This CDR3 reads CASSLVGTSVKETQYF. CDR3 nucleotide sequence: TGTGCCAGCAGCTTAGTTGGGACTAGCGTTAAAGAGACCCAGTACTTC.